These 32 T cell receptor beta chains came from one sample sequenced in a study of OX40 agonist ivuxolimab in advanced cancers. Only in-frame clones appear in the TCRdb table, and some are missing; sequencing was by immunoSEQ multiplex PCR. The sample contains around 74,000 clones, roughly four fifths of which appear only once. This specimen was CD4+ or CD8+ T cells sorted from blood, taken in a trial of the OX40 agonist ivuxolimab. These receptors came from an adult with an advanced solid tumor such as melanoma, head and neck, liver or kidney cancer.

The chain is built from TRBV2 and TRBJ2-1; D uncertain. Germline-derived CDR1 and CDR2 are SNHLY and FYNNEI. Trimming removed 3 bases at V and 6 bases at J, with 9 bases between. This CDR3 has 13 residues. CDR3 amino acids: CASSDLGGNEQFF. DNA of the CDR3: TGTGCCAGCAGTGATTTGGGCGGCAATGAGCAGTTCTTC.

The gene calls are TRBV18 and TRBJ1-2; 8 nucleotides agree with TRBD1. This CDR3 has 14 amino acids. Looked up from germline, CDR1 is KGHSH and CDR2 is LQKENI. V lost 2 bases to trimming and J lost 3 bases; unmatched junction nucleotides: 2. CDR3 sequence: CASSPLDRDYGYTF. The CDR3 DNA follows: TGTGCCAGCTCACCATTGGACAGGGACTATGGCTACACCTTC.

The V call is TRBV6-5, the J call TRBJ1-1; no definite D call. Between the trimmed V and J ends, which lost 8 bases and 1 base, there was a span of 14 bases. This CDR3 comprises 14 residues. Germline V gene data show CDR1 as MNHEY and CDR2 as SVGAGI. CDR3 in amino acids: CASSYGGWNTEAFF. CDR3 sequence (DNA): TGTGCCAGCTCTTACGGAGGATGGAACACTGAAGCTTTCTTT.

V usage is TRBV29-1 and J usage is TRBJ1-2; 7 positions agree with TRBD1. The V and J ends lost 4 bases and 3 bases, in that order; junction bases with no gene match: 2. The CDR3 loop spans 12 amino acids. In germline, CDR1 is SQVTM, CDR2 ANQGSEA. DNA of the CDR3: TGCAGCGTTGGGGACAGTCACTATGGCTACACCTTC. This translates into CSVGDSHYGYTF.

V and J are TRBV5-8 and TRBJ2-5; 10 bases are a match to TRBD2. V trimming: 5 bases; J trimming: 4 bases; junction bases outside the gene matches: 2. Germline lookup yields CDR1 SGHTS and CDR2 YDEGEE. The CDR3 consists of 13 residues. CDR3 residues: CASRLAGGETQYF. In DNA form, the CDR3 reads TGTGCCAGCAGATTAGCGGGAGGAGAGACCCAGTACTTC.

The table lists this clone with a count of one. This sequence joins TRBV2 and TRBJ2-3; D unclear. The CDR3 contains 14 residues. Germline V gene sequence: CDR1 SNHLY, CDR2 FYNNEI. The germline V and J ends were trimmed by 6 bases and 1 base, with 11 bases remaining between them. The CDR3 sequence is CASRVHVGTDTQYF. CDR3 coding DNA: TGTGCCAGCAGGGTACACGTCGGCACAGATACGCAGTATTTT.

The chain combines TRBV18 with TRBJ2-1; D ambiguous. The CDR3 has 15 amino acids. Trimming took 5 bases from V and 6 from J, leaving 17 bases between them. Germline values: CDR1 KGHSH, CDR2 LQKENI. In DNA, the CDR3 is TGTGCCAGCTCAACTAACCGAGACGTGGGCAATGAGCAGTTCTTC. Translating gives CASSTNRDVGNEQFF.

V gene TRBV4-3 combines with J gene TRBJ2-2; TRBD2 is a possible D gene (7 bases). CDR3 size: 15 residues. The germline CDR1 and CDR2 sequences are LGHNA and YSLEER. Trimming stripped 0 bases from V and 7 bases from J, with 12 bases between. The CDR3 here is CASSQEGGRGGELFF. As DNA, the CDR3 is TGCGCCAGCAGCCAAGAAGGGGGGAGGGGCGGGGAGCTGTTTTTT.

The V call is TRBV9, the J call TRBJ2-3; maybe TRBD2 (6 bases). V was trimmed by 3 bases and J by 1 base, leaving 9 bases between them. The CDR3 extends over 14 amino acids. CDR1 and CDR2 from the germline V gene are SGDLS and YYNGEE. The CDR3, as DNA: TGTGCCAGCAGCGCTTTAGCGGGCACAGATACGCAGTATTTT. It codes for CASSALAGTDTQYF.

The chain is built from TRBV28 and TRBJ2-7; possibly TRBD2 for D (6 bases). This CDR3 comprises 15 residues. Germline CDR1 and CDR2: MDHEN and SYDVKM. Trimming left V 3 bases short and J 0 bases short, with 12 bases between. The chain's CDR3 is CASSFSGAVSYEQYF. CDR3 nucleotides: TGTGCCAGCAGTTTCTCGGGAGCCGTCTCCTACGAGCAGTACTTC.

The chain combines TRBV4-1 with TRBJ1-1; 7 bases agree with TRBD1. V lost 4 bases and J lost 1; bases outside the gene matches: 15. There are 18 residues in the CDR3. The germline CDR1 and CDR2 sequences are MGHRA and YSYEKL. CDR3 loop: CASSLRPTGPGGNTEAFF. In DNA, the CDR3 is TGCGCCAGCAGCCTTAGACCGACAGGGCCGGGGGGGAACACTGAAGCTTTCTTT.

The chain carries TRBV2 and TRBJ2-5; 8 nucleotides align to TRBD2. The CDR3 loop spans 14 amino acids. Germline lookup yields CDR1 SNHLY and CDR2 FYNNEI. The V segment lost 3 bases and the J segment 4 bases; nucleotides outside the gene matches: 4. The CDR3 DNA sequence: TGTGCCAGCAGTGAGGGCCGGGGGGGAGAGACCCAGTACTTC. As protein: CASSEGRGGETQYF.

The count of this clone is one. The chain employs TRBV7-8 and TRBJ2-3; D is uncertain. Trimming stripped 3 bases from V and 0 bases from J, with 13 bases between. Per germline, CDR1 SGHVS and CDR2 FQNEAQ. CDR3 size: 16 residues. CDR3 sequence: CASSFSTATSTDTQYF. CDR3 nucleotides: TGTGCCAGCAGCTTTAGTACTGCGACGAGCACAGATACGCAGTATTTT.

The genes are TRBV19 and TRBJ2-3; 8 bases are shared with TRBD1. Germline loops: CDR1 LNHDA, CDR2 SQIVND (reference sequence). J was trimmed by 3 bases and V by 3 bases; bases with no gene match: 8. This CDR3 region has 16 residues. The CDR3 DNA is TGTGCCAGTAGTATCAGGACAGGGCTTACTACAGATACGCAGTATTTT. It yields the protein CASSIRTGLTTDTQYF. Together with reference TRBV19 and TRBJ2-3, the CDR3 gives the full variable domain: DGGITQSPKYLFRKEGQNVTLSCEQNLNHDAMYWYRQDPGQGLRLIYYSQIVNDFQKGDIAEGYSVSREKKESFPLTVTSAQKNPTAFYLCASSIRTGLTTDTQYFGPGTRLTVL.

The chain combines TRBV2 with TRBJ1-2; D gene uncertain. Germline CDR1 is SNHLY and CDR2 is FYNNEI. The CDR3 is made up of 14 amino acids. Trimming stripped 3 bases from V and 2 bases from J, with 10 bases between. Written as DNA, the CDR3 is TGTGCCAGCAGTGAGTTAGCGGGGAACTATGGCTACACCTTC. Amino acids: CASSELAGNYGYTF.

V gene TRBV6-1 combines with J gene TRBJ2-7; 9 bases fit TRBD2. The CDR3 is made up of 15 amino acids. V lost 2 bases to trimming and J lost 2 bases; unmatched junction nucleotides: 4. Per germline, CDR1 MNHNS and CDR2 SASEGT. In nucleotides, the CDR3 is TGTGCCAGCAGTGAACAGGCTAGCGGGGCCTACGAGCAGTACTTC. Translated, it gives CASSEQASGAYEQYF.

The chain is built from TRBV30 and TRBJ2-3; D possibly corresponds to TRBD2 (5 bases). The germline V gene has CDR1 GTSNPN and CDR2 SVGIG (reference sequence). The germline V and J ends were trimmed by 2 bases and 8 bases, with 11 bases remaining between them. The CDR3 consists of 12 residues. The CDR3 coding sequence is TGTGCCTGGAGTCCCCCCGCGGGTACGCAGTATTTT. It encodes CAWSPPAGTQYF.

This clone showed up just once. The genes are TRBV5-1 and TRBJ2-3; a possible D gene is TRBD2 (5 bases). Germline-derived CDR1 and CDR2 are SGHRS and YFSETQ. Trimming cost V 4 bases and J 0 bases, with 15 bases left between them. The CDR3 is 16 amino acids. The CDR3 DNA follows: TGCGCCAGCAGCCTTACCCGCCTAGCTAGCACAGATACGCAGTATTTT. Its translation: CASSLTRLASTDTQYF.

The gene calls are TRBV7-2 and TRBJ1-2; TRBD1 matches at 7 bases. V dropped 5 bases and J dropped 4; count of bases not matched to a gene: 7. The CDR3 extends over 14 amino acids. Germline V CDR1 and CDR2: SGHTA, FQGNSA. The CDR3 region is CASSRQTGSYGYTF. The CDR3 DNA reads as TGTGCCAGCAGCCGTCAGACAGGGTCCTATGGCTACACCTTC.

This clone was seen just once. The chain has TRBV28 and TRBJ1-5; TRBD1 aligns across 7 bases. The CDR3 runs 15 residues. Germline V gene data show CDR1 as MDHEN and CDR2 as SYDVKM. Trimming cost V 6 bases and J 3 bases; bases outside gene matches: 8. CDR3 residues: CASRDHRGTNQPQHF. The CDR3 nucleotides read TGTGCCAGCAGGGACCACAGGGGAACCAATCAGCCCCAGCATTTT. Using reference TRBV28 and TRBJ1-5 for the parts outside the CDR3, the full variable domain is DVKVTQSSRYLVKRTGEKVFLECVQDMDHENMFWYRQDPGLGLRLIYFSYDVKMKEKGDIPEGYSVSREKKERFSLILESASTNQTSMYLCASRDHRGTNQPQHFGDGTRLSIL.

The CDR3 DNA sequence: TGTGCCAGCAGCCGAAGACTAGCGGGTCAATACAATGAGCAGTTCTTC. This translates into CASSRRLAGQYNEQFF. The gene calls are TRBV7-8 and TRBJ2-1; TRBD2 matches 10 bases. This CDR3 spans 16 amino acids. CDR1 and CDR2 from the germline V gene are SGHVS and FQNEAQ. V shed 5 bases and J 4 bases; nucleotides not matched to a gene: 8.

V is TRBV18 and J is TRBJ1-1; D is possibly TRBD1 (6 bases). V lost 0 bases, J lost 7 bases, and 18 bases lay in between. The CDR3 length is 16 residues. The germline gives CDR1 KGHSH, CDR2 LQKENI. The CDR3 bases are TGTGCCAGCTCACCACCCGGGGGGCGAGTTGGTTTTGAAGCTTTCTTT. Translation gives CASSPPGGRVGFEAFF.

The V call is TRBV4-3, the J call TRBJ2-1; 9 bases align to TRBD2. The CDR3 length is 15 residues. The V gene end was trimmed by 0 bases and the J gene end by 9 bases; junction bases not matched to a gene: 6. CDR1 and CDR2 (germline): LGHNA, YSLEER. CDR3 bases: TGCGCCAGCAGCCAAGAAGGCGGGAGGGCCGGTGAGCAGTTCTTC. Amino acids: CASSQEGGRAGEQFF.

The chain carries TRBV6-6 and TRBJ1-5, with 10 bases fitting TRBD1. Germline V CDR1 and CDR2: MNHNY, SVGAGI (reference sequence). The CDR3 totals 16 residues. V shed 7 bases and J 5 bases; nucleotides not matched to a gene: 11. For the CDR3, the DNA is TGTGCCAGCACAGAACCGGGACAGGGGATTGATCAGCCCCAGCATTTT. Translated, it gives CASTEPGQGIDQPQHF.

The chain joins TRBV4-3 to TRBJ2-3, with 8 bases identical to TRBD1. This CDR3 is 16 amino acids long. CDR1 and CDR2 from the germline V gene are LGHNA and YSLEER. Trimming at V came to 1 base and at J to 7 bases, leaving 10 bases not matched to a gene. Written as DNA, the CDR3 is TGCGCCAGCAGCCAAGGGAGGACAGGGCCTGGGAATACGCAGTATTTT. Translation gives CASSQGRTGPGNTQYF.

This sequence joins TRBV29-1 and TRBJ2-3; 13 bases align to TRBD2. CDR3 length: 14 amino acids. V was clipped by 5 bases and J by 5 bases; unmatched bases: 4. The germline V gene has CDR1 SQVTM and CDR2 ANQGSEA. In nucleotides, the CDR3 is TGCAGCGTTAGACTAGCGGGAGGTTTAGATACGCAGTATTTT. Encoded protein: CSVRLAGGLDTQYF.

Written as DNA, the CDR3 is TGTGCCAGCAGTGAAATCCGTAGCGGGGTTAACACAGATACGCAGTATTTT. Translated: CASSEIRSGVNTDTQYF. J is TRBJ2-3 and V is TRBV6-1; 8 bases fit TRBD2. In germline, CDR1 is MNHNS, CDR2 SASEGT. The J segment lost 2 bases and the V segment lost 2 bases, leaving 9 bases of the junction unmatched. The CDR3 totals 17 residues.

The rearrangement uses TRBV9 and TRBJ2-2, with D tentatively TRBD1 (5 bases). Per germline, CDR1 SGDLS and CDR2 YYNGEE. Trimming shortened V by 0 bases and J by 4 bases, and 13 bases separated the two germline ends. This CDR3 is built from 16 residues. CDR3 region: CASSVAWGPGTGELFF. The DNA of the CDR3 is TGTGCCAGCAGCGTAGCCTGGGGCCCTGGCACCGGGGAGCTGTTTTTT.

The CDR3 DNA is TGTGCCAGCAGCTTAGACAGGACTGAAGCTTTCTTT. Encoded protein: CASSLDRTEAFF. The rearrangement uses TRBV11-2 and TRBJ1-1; no clear D gene. Trimming stripped 0 bases from V and 5 bases from J, with 4 bases between. The length of the CDR3 is 12 residues. In germline, CDR1 is SGHAT, CDR2 FQNNGV.

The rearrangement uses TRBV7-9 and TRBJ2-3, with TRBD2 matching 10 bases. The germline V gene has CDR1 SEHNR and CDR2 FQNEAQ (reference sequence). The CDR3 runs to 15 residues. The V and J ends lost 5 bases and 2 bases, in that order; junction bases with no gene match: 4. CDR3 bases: TGTGCCAGCAGCGCAGGACTAGCGGACACAGATACGCAGTATTTT. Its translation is CASSAGLADTDTQYF.

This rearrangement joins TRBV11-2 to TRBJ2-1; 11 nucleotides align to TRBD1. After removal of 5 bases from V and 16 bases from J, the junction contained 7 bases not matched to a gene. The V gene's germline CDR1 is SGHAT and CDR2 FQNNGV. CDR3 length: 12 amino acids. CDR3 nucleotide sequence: TGTGCCAGCAGCCGCCGGGACAGGGGGACATTCTTC. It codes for CASSRRDRGTFF. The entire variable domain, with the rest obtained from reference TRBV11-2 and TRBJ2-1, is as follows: EAGVAQSPRYKIIEKRQSVAFWCNPISGHATLYWYQQILGQGPKLLIQFQNNGVVDDSQLPKDRFSAERLKGVDSTLKIQPAKLEDSAVYLCASSRRDRGTFFGPGTRLTVL.

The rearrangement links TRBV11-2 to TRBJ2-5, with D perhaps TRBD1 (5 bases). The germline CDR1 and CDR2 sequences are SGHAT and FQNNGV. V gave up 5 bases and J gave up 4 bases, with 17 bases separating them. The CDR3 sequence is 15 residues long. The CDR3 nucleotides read TGTGCCAGCAGCCCGGACATCGCGAGGCCAGAGACCCAGTACTTC. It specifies CASSPDIARPETQYF. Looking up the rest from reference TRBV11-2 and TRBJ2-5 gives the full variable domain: EAGVAQSPRYKIIEKRQSVAFWCNPISGHATLYWYQQILGQGPKLLIQFQNNGVVDDSQLPKDRFSAERLKGVDSTLKIQPAKLEDSAVYLCASSPDIARPETQYFGPGTRLLVL.